These T cell receptor beta chains were read from a single sample in a study of Graves' ophthalmopathy and Graves' hyperthyroidism. Each CDR3 protein is one row after TCRdb ran MiXCR on the multiplex PCR reads. The sample carries hundreds of thousands of distinct CDR3 sequences, 40% recorded once. What was sequenced was peripheral blood. These receptors were taken from an adult man with Graves' ophthalmopathy. CDR3s include the opening cysteine and the closing phenylalanine or tryptophan. D genes are given only for firm matches. Clone sizes are given selectively: once, few, many, or a class where the clone is expanded.

clone size: many; V gene: TRBV10-3; D gene: TRBD1; J gene: TRBJ2-7; CDR3 length: 14; CDR3 DNA: TGTGCCATCAGTGACCCAGGGGGAAGGGACGAGCAGTACTTC; CDR3 protein: CAISDPGGRDEQYF
clone size: few; V gene: TRBV15; D gene: -; J gene: TRBJ1-2; CDR3 length: 14; CDR3 DNA: TGTGCCAGCAGACCTTATCAGGGGCACTATGGCTACACCTTC; CDR3 protein: CASRPYQGHYGYTF
clone size: once; V gene: TRBV25-1; D gene: TRBD1; J gene: TRBJ2-7; CDR3 length: 14; CDR3 DNA: TGTGCCAGCAGTACCGGGACAGGGGGGAACGAGCAGTACTTC; CDR3 protein: CASSTGTGGNEQYF
clone size: -; V gene: TRBV2; D gene: TRBD1; J gene: TRBJ2-7; CDR3 length: 14; CDR3 DNA: TGTGCCAGCAGTACGACAGGGGCGACCTACGAGCAGTGCTTC; CDR3 protein: CASSTTGATYEQCF
clone size: many; V gene: TRBV24-1; D gene: TRBD1; J gene: TRBJ1-5; CDR3 length: 14; CDR3 DNA: TGTGCCACCAGGCTGGGACAGGCCAATCAGCCCCAGCATTTT; CDR3 protein: CATRLGQANQPQHF
clone size: -; V gene: TRBV7-6; D gene: TRBD2; J gene: TRBJ2-5; CDR3 length: 16; CDR3 DNA: TGTGCCAGCAGCTTAGCGCACGCGGGGGGAGAAGAGACCCAGTACTTC; CDR3 protein: CASSLAHAGGEETQYF
clone size: -; V gene: TRBV20-1; D gene: -; J gene: TRBJ2-5; CDR3 length: 14; CDR3 DNA: TGCAGTGCTAGTAACGGGTGGGGGCAAGAGACCCAGTACTTC; CDR3 protein: CSASNGWGQETQYF
clone size: -; V gene: TRBV7-3; D gene: -; J gene: TRBJ1-6; CDR3 length: 15; CDR3 DNA: TGTGCCAGCAGCTTAACCTCAGGGTTGGCTTCACCCCTCCACTTT; CDR3 protein: CASSLTSGLASPLHF
clone size: once; V gene: TRBV25-1; D gene: -; J gene: TRBJ2-7; CDR3 length: 14; CDR3 DNA: TGTGCCAGCAGTTATGGCAATCCCCGATACGAGCAGTACTTC; CDR3 protein: CASSYGNPRYEQYF
clone size: -; V gene: TRBV19; D gene: TRBD1; J gene: TRBJ2-7; CDR3 length: 15; CDR3 DNA: TGTGCCAGTAGGGAGCGACAGGGGATTCTAAACGAGCAGTACTTC; CDR3 protein: CASRERQGILNEQYF
clone size: many; V gene: TRBV10-3; D gene: TRBD1; J gene: TRBJ1-1; CDR3 length: 14; CDR3 DNA: TGTGCCATCAGTCCGGGACAGGGGGCCACTGAAGCTTTCTTT; CDR3 protein: CAISPGQGATEAFF
clone size: many; V gene: TRBV25-1; D gene: -; J gene: TRBJ2-5; CDR3 length: 15; CDR3 DNA: TGTGCCAGCAGTTTTGCGTCGTCCGCCCAAGAGACCCAGTACTTC; CDR3 protein: CASSFASSAQETQYF
clone size: -; V gene: TRBV20-1; D gene: -; J gene: TRBJ1-2; CDR3 length: 13; CDR3 DNA: TGCAGTGCTCCGAGAGGGTGGAACTATGGCTACACCTTC; CDR3 protein: CSAPRGWNYGYTF
clone size: -; V gene: TRBV25-1; D gene: TRBD2; J gene: TRBJ2-2; CDR3 length: 16; CDR3 DNA: TGTGCCAGCGGCCGACTAGCGGGGGGGAACACCGGGGAGCTGTTTTTT; CDR3 protein: CASGRLAGGNTGELFF
clone size: few; V gene: TRBV6-6; D gene: -; J gene: TRBJ1-6; CDR3 length: 14; CDR3 DNA: TGTGCCAGCAGTTACCAGGGTCTCAATTCACCCCTCCACTTT; CDR3 protein: CASSYQGLNSPLHF
clone size: -; V gene: TRBV25-1; D gene: TRBD1; J gene: TRBJ2-2; CDR3 length: 21; CDR3 DNA: TGTGCCAGCAGTGTAGGGCTTGGGACGGGACAGGGATGGGAGAACACCGGGGAGCTGTTTTTT; CDR3 protein: CASSVGLGTGQGWENTGELFF
clone size: many; V gene: TRBV7-2; D gene: TRBD2; J gene: TRBJ2-5; CDR3 length: 15; CDR3 DNA: TGTGCCAGCAGCCGGACTAGCTCGCCTCCGGAGACCCAGTACTTC; CDR3 protein: CASSRTSSPPETQYF
clone size: many; V gene: TRBV7-9; D gene: -; J gene: TRBJ2-5; CDR3 length: 14; CDR3 DNA: TGTGCCAGCAGCCAGAGGGACGGAAAAGAGACCCAGTACTTC; CDR3 protein: CASSQRDGKETQYF
clone size: -; V gene: TRBV5-1; D gene: TRBD1; J gene: TRBJ1-1; CDR3 length: 15; CDR3 DNA: TGCGCCAGCAGCGGGGGGGACAGGCTGAACACTGAAGCTTTCTTT; CDR3 protein: CASSGGDRLNTEAFF
clone size: -; V gene: TRBV10-3; D gene: TRBD1; J gene: TRBJ1-2; CDR3 length: 15; CDR3 DNA: TGTGCCATCAGTCCAGGGGCTACGGACAGGGGCGTCTACACCTTC; CDR3 protein: CAISPGATDRGVYTF
clone size: -; V gene: TRBV29-1; D gene: TRBD2; J gene: TRBJ2-1; CDR3 length: 13; CDR3 DNA: TGCAGCGTTGGGGGGGGAACTTACAATGAGCAGTTCTTC; CDR3 protein: CSVGGGTYNEQFF
clone size: -; V gene: TRBV12-3/TRBV12-4; D gene: TRBD2; J gene: TRBJ2-7; CDR3 length: 14; CDR3 DNA: TGTGCCAGCAGTAGAACGGGGGGGAGGGACGAGCAGTACTTC; CDR3 protein: CASSRTGGRDEQYF
clone size: -; V gene: TRBV10-3; D gene: -; J gene: TRBJ2-6; CDR3 length: 16; CDR3 DNA: TGTGCCATCAGACCGGGACATTCTTCTGGGGCCAACGTCCTGACTTTC; CDR3 protein: CAIRPGHSSGANVLTF
clone size: few; V gene: TRBV10-3; D gene: TRBD1; J gene: TRBJ1-2; CDR3 length: 14; CDR3 DNA: TGTGCCAGCACCCCGGACAGGGTGGGCTATGGCTACACCTTC; CDR3 protein: CASTPDRVGYGYTF
clone size: -; V gene: TRBV10-2; D gene: -; J gene: TRBJ1-2; CDR3 length: 15; CDR3 DNA: TGCGCCAGCAGTGAGTCGGGCGGGGGAGACTATGGCTACACCTTC; CDR3 protein: CASSESGGGDYGYTF
clone size: many; V gene: TRBV7-8; D gene: -; J gene: TRBJ1-2; CDR3 length: 14; CDR3 DNA: TGTGCCAGCAGCTTAACCGGGCTGGGCTATGGCTACACCTTC; CDR3 protein: CASSLTGLGYGYTF
clone size: many; V gene: TRBV7-9; D gene: -; J gene: TRBJ1-5; CDR3 length: 13; CDR3 DNA: TGCGCCAGCAGCTTGCAGGGTGATCAGCCCCAGCATTTT; CDR3 protein: CASSLQGDQPQHF
clone size: -; V gene: TRBV19; D gene: TRBD1; J gene: TRBJ1-5; CDR3 length: 16; CDR3 DNA: TGTGCCAGTAGGCCCAAGACAGGGAACCTCAATCAGCCCCAGCATTTT; CDR3 protein: CASRPKTGNLNQPQHF
clone size: -; V gene: TRBV10-3; D gene: TRBD1; J gene: TRBJ2-5; CDR3 length: 16; CDR3 DNA: TGTGCCATCAGTGAGTCGAAGGGGGCGATTGAAGAGACCCAGTACTTC; CDR3 protein: CAISESKGAIEETQYF
clone size: few; V gene: TRBV12-3/TRBV12-4; D gene: -; J gene: TRBJ2-5; CDR3 length: 15; CDR3 DNA: TGTGCCAGCAGTTTATCGGGGACCAACCTGGGGACCCAGTACTTC; CDR3 protein: CASSLSGTNLGTQYF
clone size: many; V gene: TRBV12-3/TRBV12-4; D gene: TRBD1; J gene: TRBJ2-7; CDR3 length: 13; CDR3 DNA: TGTGCCAGCAGTTTTGGACAGGGGACCCGGCAGTACTTC; CDR3 protein: CASSFGQGTRQYF
clone size: few; V gene: TRBV7-3; D gene: -; J gene: TRBJ1-3; CDR3 length: 16; CDR3 DNA: TGTGCCAGCAGCTTAAACTACAGGAGCTCTGGAAACACCATATATTTT; CDR3 protein: CASSLNYRSSGNTIYF
clone size: many; V gene: TRBV15; D gene: -; J gene: TRBJ2-6; CDR3 length: 18; CDR3 DNA: TGTGCCACCAGCAGAGCTTTCAAAATAAGCTCTGGGGCCAACGTCCTGACTTTC; CDR3 protein: CATSRAFKISSGANVLTF
clone size: few; V gene: TRBV12-3/TRBV12-4; D gene: -; J gene: TRBJ2-5; CDR3 length: 15; CDR3 DNA: TGTGCCAGCACCAACGGTGGAGGTCTGATCGAGACCCAGTACTTC; CDR3 protein: CASTNGGGLIETQYF